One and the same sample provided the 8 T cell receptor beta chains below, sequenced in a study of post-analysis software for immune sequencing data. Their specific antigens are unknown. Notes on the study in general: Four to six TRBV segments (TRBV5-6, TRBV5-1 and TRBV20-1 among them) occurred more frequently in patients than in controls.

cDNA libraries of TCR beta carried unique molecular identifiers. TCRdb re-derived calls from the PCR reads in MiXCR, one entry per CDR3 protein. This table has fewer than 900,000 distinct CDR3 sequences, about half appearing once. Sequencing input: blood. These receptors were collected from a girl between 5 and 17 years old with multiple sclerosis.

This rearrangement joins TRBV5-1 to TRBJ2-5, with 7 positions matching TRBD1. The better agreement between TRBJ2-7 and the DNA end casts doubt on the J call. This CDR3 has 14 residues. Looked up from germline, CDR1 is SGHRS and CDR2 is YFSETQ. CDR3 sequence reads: CASSPLRQGHEQYF. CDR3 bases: TGCGCCAGCAGCCCGCTTAGACAGGGCCACGAGCAGTACTTC.

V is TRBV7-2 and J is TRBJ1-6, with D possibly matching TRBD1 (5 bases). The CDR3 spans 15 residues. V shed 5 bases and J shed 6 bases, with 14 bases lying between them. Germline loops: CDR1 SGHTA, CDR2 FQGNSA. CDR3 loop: CASSPQGGVNSPLHF. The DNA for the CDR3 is TGTGCCAGCAGCCCCCAAGGAGGGGTTAATTCACCCCTCCACTTT.

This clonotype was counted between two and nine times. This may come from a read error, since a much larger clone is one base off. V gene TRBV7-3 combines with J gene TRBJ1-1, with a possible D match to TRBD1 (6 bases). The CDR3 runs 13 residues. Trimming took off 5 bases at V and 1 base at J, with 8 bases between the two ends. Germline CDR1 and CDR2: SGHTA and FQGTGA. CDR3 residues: CASSIGGNTEAFF. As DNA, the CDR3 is TGTGCCAGCAGCATAGGGGGGAACACTGAAGCTTTCTTT.

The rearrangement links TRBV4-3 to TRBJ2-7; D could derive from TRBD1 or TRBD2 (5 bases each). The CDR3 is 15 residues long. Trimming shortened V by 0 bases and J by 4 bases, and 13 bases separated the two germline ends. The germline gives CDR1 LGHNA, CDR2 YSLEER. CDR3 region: CASSQDGTHRYEQYF. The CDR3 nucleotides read TGCGCCAGCAGCCAAGATGGGACCCACAGGTACGAGCAGTACTTC.

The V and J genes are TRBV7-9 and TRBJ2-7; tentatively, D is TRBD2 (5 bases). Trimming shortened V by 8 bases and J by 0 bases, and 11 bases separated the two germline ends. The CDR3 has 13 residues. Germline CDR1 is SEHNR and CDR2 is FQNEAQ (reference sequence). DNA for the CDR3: TGTGCCAGCCGAGACGGGAACTCCTACGAGCAGTACTTC. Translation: CASRDGNSYEQYF.

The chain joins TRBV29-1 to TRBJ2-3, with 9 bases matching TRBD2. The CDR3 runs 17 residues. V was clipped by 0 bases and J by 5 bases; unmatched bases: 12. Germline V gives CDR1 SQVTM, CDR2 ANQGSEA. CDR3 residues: CSVEDPPAGGPIDTQYF. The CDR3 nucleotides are TGCAGCGTTGAAGATCCCCCGGCGGGAGGGCCTATAGATACGCAGTATTTT.

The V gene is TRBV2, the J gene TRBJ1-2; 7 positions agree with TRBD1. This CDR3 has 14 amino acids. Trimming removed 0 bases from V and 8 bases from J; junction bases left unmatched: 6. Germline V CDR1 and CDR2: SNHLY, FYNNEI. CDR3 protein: CASSEALQGVGYTF. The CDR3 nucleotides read TGTGCCAGCAGTGAAGCGCTTCAGGGGGTGGGCTACACCTTC.

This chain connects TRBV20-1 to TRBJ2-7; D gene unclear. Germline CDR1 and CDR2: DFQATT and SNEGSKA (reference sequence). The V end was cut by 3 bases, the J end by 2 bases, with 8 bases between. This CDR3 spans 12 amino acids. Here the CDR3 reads CSASADPYEQYF. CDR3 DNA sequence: TGCAGTGCTAGTGCAGACCCCTACGAGCAGTACTTC.